This passage covers 27 T cell receptor beta chains from one sample sequenced in a study of control samples from healthy donors and cancer patients (TCRdb year 2020). Library construction relied on the immunoSEQ multiplex PCR assay. TCRdb re-hosts the immuneACCESS table, in-frame sequences only. Its copies lack some clones; in the studies checked, an unresolved V gene accounts for under half of them, and the cause for the rest is not known. For this sample there are 100,000 to 150,000 clones; roughly 90% appear just once. The biggest ten clones account for approximately 2% of the sample. Sequences were obtained from blood. The receptors come from a woman aged 45 to 65 in good health.

The CDR3 here is CASSLDPSAAYEQYF. Here the CDR3 DNA reads TGTGCCAGCAGCTTGGACCCTAGCGCCGCCTACGAGCAGTACTTC. This chain links TRBV5-4 with TRBJ2-7; D perhaps matches TRBD2 (6 bases). The CDR3 has 15 residues. Germline V gene data show CDR1 as SGHNT and CDR2 as YYREEE (reference sequence). V was cut by 0 bases and J by 2 bases, with 12 bases left in between.

CDR3 nucleotides: TGTGCCTGGAGTAGCGGGGGCCCTTACGAGCAGTACTTC. Protein sequence: CAWSSGGPYEQYF. The V call is TRBV30, the J call TRBJ2-7; 8 bases are shared with TRBD2. Trimming took 2 bases from V and 4 from J; bases not matched to a gene: 4. CDR1 GTSNPN and CDR2 SVGIG come from the germline V gene (reference sequence). The CDR3 loop spans 13 amino acids.

The chain uses TRBV19 and TRBJ1-1; the D gene is possibly TRBD1 (6 bases). The germline gives CDR1 LNHDA, CDR2 SQIVND (reference sequence). The germline V and J ends were trimmed by 6 bases and 10 bases, with 18 bases remaining between them. The CDR3 spans 13 residues. This chain's CDR3 is CASSSTGGGGAFF. DNA of the CDR3: TGTGCCAGTAGCTCAACTGGGGGAGGGGGAGCTTTCTTT.

V gene TRBV30 combines with J gene TRBJ1-3; 7 bases line up with TRBD1. From germline, CDR1 is GTSNPN and CDR2 SVGIG (reference sequence). Trimming at V came to 5 bases and at J to 0 bases, leaving 10 bases not matched to a gene. There are 16 residues in the CDR3. CDR3 loop: CAWQGGSRPSGNTIYF. The CDR3, as DNA: TGTGCCTGGCAGGGGGGGTCGAGGCCCTCTGGAAACACCATATATTTT.

The V gene is TRBV6-1, the J gene TRBJ2-7; D call uncertain. Germline assignment: CDR1 MNHNS and CDR2 SASEGT. V was trimmed by 3 bases and J by 3 bases, leaving 9 bases between them. CDR3 length: 13 residues. In DNA, the CDR3 is TGTGCCAGCAGTGATCAGGATTACTACGAGCAGTACTTC. Amino acid sequence: CASSDQDYYEQYF.

This clone was detected only once. The J gene is TRBJ2-1, the V gene TRBV6-1; D remains ambiguous. Germline V lookup: CDR1 MNHNS, CDR2 SASEGT. The CDR3 spans 16 residues. The V gene lost 2 bases and the J gene lost 2 bases, with 13 bases spanning the gap. The CDR3 bases are TGTGCCAGCAGTGAAACCGGGCTAGTCCCCTACAATGAGCAGTTCTTC. Amino acids: CASSETGLVPYNEQFF.

The chain links TRBV27 to TRBJ1-5; unclear D gene. With 5 bases removed from V and 4 bases from J, the gap between germline ends came to 12 bases. Germline assignment: CDR1 MNHEY and CDR2 SMNVEV (reference sequence). The CDR3 is made up of 14 amino acids. The CDR3 nucleotides are TGTGCCAGCAGTCAGATGGTGGGGAATCAGCCCCAGCATTTT. Encoded protein: CASSQMVGNQPQHF.

This sequence joins TRBV23-1 and TRBJ1-5; D is unresolved. TRBV23-1 is filed as an ORF, its function uncertain. The CDR3 is 14 amino acids. The V end lost 6 bases, the J end lost 2 bases, and 11 bases lay between the germline ends. The CDR3 is CASSPTVGNQPQHF. The DNA of the CDR3 is TGCGCCAGCAGCCCCACGGTGGGCAATCAGCCCCAGCATTTT.

The chain is built from TRBV28 and TRBJ1-1; 7 bases align to TRBD1. Germline V gives CDR1 MDHEN, CDR2 SYDVKM. There are 15 residues in the CDR3. Trimming at V came to 5 bases and at J to 1 base, leaving 7 bases not matched to a gene. The CDR3 here is CASSPRGRRNTEAFF. The CDR3 DNA is TGTGCCAGCAGTCCGAGGGGGCGCAGGAACACTGAAGCTTTCTTT.

The chain combines TRBV28 with TRBJ1-3; weak D call: TRBD1 (5 bases). V lost 4 bases to trimming and J lost 0 bases, with 7 bases between them. Germline lookup yields CDR1 MDHEN and CDR2 SYDVKM. The CDR3 runs 14 residues. The CDR3 region is CASSSDSSGNTIYF. CDR3 sequence (DNA): TGTGCCAGCAGTTCTGACAGCTCTGGAAACACCATATATTTT.

The chain employs TRBV23-1 and TRBJ1-3, with D possibly matching TRBD1 (5 bases). TRBV23-1 carries the ORF label, with uncertain function. The V end lost 7 bases, the J end lost 4 bases, and 14 bases lay between the germline ends. CDR3 length equals 14 residues. CDR3 nucleotides: TGCGCCAGCACTGCCAGACAGCAAGGAAACACCATATATTTT. The encoded protein is CASTARQQGNTIYF.

CDR3 in DNA: TGTGCCAGCAGCTTAAACAGAGAATACGAGCAGTACTTC. Protein product: CASSLNREYEQYF. This sequence joins TRBV11-3 and TRBJ2-7; the D is unclear. The CDR3 consists of 13 residues. Germline V gene sequence: CDR1 SGHNT, CDR2 YENEEA. Trimming took 2 bases from V and 4 from J, leaving 9 bases between them.

V is TRBV25-1 and J is TRBJ1-1; D is unclear. This CDR3 region has 12 residues. The ends were cut back, 6 bases at V and 4 bases at J, with 9 bases in the middle. Germline V gene lookup returns CDR1 MGHDK and CDR2 SYGVNS. The CDR3 DNA sequence: TGTGCCAGCAGGAGCCGGTCCACTGAAGCTTTCTTT. Its translation: CASRSRSTEAFF.

The count of this clone is one. The chain employs TRBV2 and TRBJ1-2, with D possibly matching TRBD1 (5 bases). V was pared by 11 bases and J by 4 bases, with 14 bases between. Per the germline V gene, CDR1 is SNHLY and CDR2 is FYNNEI. The length of the CDR3 is 12 residues. CDR3 region: CAPSGGGYGYTF. CDR3 DNA: TGTGCCCCCAGCGGGGGAGGCTATGGCTACACCTTC.

The rearrangement uses TRBV14 and TRBJ1-1; 8 bases align to TRBD1. Germline V gives CDR1 SGHDN, CDR2 FVKESK. J lost 4 bases, V lost 3 bases, and 4 bases had no gene match. This CDR3 comprises 14 residues. The CDR3 DNA reads TGTGCCAGCAGCCACCTCACAGGGGGCACTGAAGCTTTCTTT. Residues: CASSHLTGGTEAFF. Complete variable domain (other parts from reference TRBV14 and TRBJ1-1): EAGVTQFPSHSVIEKGQTVTLRCDPISGHDNLYWYRRVMGKEIKFLLHFVKESKQDESGMPNNRFLAERTGGTYSTLKVQPAELEDSGVYFCASSHLTGGTEAFFGQGTRLTVV.

J is TRBJ2-7 and V is TRBV11-2; 13 bases align to TRBD2. Germline V CDR1 and CDR2: SGHAT, FQNNGV. V was clipped by 1 base and J by 1 base; unmatched bases: 4. The CDR3 covers 17 residues. CDR3 nucleotide sequence: TGTGCCAGCAGCTTAGGAGGGACTAGCGGGATTTCCTACGAGCAGTACTTC. This codes for CASSLGGTSGISYEQYF.

The chain recombines TRBV5-1 with TRBJ2-2; D is unresolved. Trimming removed 10 bases from V and 1 base from J, with 14 bases in between. Germline V lookup: CDR1 SGHRS, CDR2 YFSETQ. The CDR3 has 14 amino acids. This chain's CDR3 is CASYGVMNTGELFF. CDR3 nucleotides: TGCGCCTCCTATGGGGTAATGAACACCGGGGAGCTGTTTTTT.

This clone was counted only a few times. The gene calls are TRBV6-5 and TRBJ1-2, with TRBD1 as a possible D gene (5 bases). CDR1 MNHEY and CDR2 SVGAGI come from the germline V gene. CDR3 length: 10 residues. V was pared by 10 bases and J by 8 bases, with 11 bases between. The CDR3 loop reads CATGGGGYTF. The CDR3 region has the DNA TGTGCCACCGGGGGTGGAGGCTACACCTTC.

The V gene is TRBV5-4, the J gene TRBJ2-1; 10 nucleotides align to TRBD2. Germline V gene lookup returns CDR1 SGHNT and CDR2 YYREEE (reference sequence). J lost 6 bases, V lost 4 bases, and 4 bases had no gene match. The length of the CDR3 is 14 residues. CDR3 protein: CASSLSGRANEQFF. The CDR3 DNA sequence: TGTGCCAGCAGCCTAAGCGGGAGGGCCAATGAGCAGTTCTTC.

The rearrangement uses TRBV5-1 and TRBJ2-5, with D unclear. CDR3 length: 14 residues. CDR1 and CDR2 from the germline V gene are SGHRS and YFSETQ. The V and J ends lost 4 bases and 3 bases respectively, with 13 bases between them. DNA of the CDR3: TGCGCCAGCAGCCCCGAAGCCAACAAAGAGACCCAGTACTTC. Translation gives CASSPEANKETQYF.

This clone was seen a single time. The V gene is TRBV7-9, the J gene TRBJ2-2, with D perhaps TRBD1 (6 bases). Trimming cost V 4 bases and J 4 bases, with 10 bases left between them. Germline V CDR1 and CDR2: SEHNR, FQNEAQ (reference sequence). The CDR3 runs to 14 residues. CDR3 region: CASSSARGTGELFF. CDR3 bases: TGTGCCAGCAGCTCAGCCAGGGGCACCGGGGAGCTGTTTTTT. The full variable domain, rest sourced from reference TRBV7-9 and TRBJ2-2, is DTGVSQNPRHKITKRGQNVTFRCDPISEHNRLYWYRQTLGQGPEFLTYFQNEAQLEKSRLLSDRFSAERPKGSFSTLEIQRTEQGDSAMYLCASSSARGTGELFFGEGSRLTVL.

The chain recombines TRBV19 with TRBJ2-2; 10 nucleotides align to TRBD1. Germline loops: CDR1 LNHDA, CDR2 SQIVND (reference sequence). V was clipped by 0 bases and J by 4 bases; unmatched bases: 2. This CDR3 is built from 16 residues. The CDR3: CASSIEGQGITGELFF. The CDR3 DNA reads as TGTGCCAGTAGTATAGAGGGACAGGGGATCACCGGGGAGCTGTTTTTT.

J is TRBJ2-1 and V is TRBV27; 10 bases are shared with TRBD2. Per germline, CDR1 MNHEY and CDR2 SMNVEV (reference sequence). The J segment lost 2 bases and the V segment lost 3 bases, leaving 7 bases of the junction unmatched. The CDR3 sequence is 17 residues long. The CDR3 is CASSFRVLAGAYNEQFF. CDR3 DNA sequence: TGTGCCAGCAGTTTCCGCGTCCTAGCGGGAGCCTACAATGAGCAGTTCTTC.

The chain has TRBV6-6 and TRBJ1-2; D unclear. CDR1 is MNHNY, CDR2 SVGAGI, per germline (reference sequence). The V end lost 2 bases, the J end lost 7 bases, and 11 bases lay between the germline ends. This CDR3 spans 13 amino acids. This CDR3 is CASSYDRRFGYTF. CDR3 coding DNA: TGTGCCAGCAGTTACGATCGCAGGTTTGGCTACACCTTC.

The table lists this clone with a few counts. V and J are TRBV6-5 and TRBJ1-1; perhaps TRBD1 as D (5 bases). Per the germline V gene, CDR1 is MNHEY and CDR2 is SVGAGI. Trimming stripped 6 bases from V and 1 base from J, with 9 bases between. The CDR3 totals 13 residues. The CDR3 region has the DNA TGTGCCAGCAGGGGGACGGAGAACACTGAAGCTTTCTTT. It yields the protein CASRGTENTEAFF.

The genes are TRBV6-6 and TRBJ1-6, with a tentative D call TRBD1 (6 bases). Germline V gene data show CDR1 as MNHNY and CDR2 as SVGAGI (reference sequence). The CDR3 length is 18 residues. The V gene lost 5 bases and the J gene lost 0 bases, with 17 bases spanning the gap. CDR3 sequence reads: CASSRRQERSSYNSPLHF. The DNA for the CDR3 is TGTGCCAGCAGTCGCCGACAGGAACGAAGCTCCTATAATTCACCCCTCCACTTT.

This sequence joins TRBV23-1 and TRBJ1-5; no firm D call. TRBV23-1 is annotated as an ORF whose role is uncertain. This CDR3 is 16 amino acids long. V was shortened by 7 bases and J by 2 bases, with 18 bases between the two germline ends. CDR3 nucleotide sequence: TGCGCCAGCAAACCTGGGTGGCCCCCGGGCAATCAGCCCCAGCATTTT. Amino acids: CASKPGWPPGNQPQHF.